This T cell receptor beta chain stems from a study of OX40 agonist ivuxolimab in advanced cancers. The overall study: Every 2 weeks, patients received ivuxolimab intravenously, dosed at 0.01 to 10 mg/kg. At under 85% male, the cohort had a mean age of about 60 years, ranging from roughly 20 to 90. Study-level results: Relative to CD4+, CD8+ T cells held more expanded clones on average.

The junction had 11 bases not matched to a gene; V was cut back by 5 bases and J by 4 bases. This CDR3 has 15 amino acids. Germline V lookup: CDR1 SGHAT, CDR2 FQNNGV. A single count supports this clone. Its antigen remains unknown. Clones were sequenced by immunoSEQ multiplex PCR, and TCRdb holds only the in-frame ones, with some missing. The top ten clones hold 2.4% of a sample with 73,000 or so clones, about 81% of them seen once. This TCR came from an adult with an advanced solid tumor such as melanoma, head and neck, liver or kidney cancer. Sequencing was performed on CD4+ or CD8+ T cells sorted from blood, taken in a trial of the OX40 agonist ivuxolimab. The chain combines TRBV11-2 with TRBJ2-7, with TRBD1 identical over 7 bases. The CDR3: CASSIDPRQGYEQYF. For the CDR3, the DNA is TGTGCCAGCAGCATCGATCCGCGACAGGGATACGAGCAGTACTTC.